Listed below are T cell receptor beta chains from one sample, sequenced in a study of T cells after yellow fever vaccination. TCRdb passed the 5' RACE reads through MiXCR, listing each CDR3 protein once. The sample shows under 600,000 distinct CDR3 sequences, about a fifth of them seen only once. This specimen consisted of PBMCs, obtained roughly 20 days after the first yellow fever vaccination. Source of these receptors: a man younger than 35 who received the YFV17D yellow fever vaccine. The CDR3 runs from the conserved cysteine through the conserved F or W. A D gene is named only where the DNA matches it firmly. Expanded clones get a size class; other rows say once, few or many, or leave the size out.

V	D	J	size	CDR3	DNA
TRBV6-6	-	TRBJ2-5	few	CASKTGYQETQYF	TGTGCCAGCAAAACCGGGTATCAAGAGACCCAGTACTTC
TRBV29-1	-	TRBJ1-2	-	CSAMGGAANYGYTF	TGCAGCGCCATGGGGGGGGCAGCGAACTATGGCTACACCTTC
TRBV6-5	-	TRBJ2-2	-	CASSYSSSRGGSYTGELFF	TGTGCCAGCAGTTACTCGAGTTCGAGGGGGGGCTCGTACACCGGGGAGCTGTTTTTT
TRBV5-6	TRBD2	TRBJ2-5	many	CASSFVQGTSAGETQYF	TGTGCCAGCAGCTTCGTCCAGGGGACTAGCGCCGGAGAGACCCAGTACTTC
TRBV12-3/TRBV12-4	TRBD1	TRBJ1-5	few	CASGQGPNQPQHF	TGTGCCAGCGGACAGGGGCCGAATCAGCCCCAGCATTTT
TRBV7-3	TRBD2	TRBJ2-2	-	CASSQTSGKPGELFF	TGTGCCAGCAGCCAAACTAGCGGGAAACCCGGGGAGCTGTTTTTT
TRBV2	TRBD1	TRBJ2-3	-	CARGQGAGDTQYF	TGTGCCAGGGGGCAGGGGGCAGGAGATACGCAGTATTTT
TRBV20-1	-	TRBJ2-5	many	CSARRGETGETQYF	TGCAGTGCTAGAAGGGGGGAAACTGGTGAGACCCAGTACTTC
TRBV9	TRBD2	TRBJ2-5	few	CASSVAGGTSGLETQYF	TGTGCCAGCAGCGTAGCAGGGGGGACTAGCGGCCTAGAGACCCAGTACTTC
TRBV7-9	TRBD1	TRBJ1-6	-	CASSRFNPGTGVSPLHF	TGTGCCAGCAGCCGATTTAACCCCGGGACAGGGGTCTCACCCCTCCACTTT
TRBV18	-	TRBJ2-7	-	CASSQRTLYEQYF	TGTGCCAGCTCACAACGGACGCTCTACGAGCAGTACTTC
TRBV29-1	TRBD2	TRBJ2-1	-	CSVSSGRGEQFF	TGCAGCGTTAGTTCAGGGAGGGGTGAGCAGTTCTTC
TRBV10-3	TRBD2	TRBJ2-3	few	CAITSGASTDTQYF	TGTGCCATCACCAGCGGGGCAAGCACAGATACGCAGTATTTT
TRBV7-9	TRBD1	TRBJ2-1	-	CAVGAGGYNEQFF	TGTGCCGTGGGGGCAGGGGGCTACAATGAGCAGTTCTTC
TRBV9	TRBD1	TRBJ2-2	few	CASSVGTGDTGELFF	TGTGCCAGCAGCGTAGGGACAGGAGACACCGGGGAGCTGTTTTTT
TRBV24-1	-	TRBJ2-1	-	CATSDFANEQFF	TGTGCCACCAGTGATTTTGCTAATGAGCAGTTCTTC
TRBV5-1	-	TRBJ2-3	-	CASSSNLDVDTQYF	TGCGCCAGCAGTTCCAATCTTGATGTTGATACGCAGTATTTT
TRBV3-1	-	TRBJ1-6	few	CASSPNPGNSPLHF	TGTGCCAGCAGCCCGAACCCGGGCAATTCACCCCTCCACTTT
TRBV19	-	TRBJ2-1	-	CASSAGAGGLYNEQFF	TGTGCCAGTAGTGCTGGGGCTGGGGGACTTTACAATGAGCAGTTCTTC
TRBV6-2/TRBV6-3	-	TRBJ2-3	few	CASSWDTSNTDTQYF	TGTGCCAGCAGCTGGGACACGTCTAACACAGATACGCAGTATTTT
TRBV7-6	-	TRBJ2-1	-	CASSLVQEYYNEQFF	TGTGCCAGCAGCTTAGTACAGGAGTACTACAATGAGCAGTTCTTC
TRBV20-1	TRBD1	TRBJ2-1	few	CSALPGQGYGEQFF	TGCAGTGCACTTCCGGGACAGGGATACGGTGAGCAGTTCTTC
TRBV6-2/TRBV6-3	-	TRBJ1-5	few	CASSYTLSVRVPQPQHF	TGTGCCAGCAGTTACACCCTCTCGGTTAGGGTCCCACAGCCCCAGCATTTT
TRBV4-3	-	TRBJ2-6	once	CASSQDQVSDPSSGANVLTF	TGCGCCAGCAGCCAAGATCAAGTTTCGGACCCAAGCTCTGGGGCCAACGTCCTGACTTTC
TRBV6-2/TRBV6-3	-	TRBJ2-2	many	CASTDALPNTGELFF	TGTGCCAGCACGGACGCCCTGCCGAACACCGGGGAGCTGTTTTTT
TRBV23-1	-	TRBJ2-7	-	CASSQSYQAGHLYEQYF	TGCGCCAGCAGTCAATCGTATCAGGCAGGTCACCTCTACGAGCAGTACTTC
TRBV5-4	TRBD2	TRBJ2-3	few	CASSLGTSFLLDTQYF	TGTGCCAGCAGCCTCGGGACTAGCTTCCTGCTCGATACGCAGTATTTT
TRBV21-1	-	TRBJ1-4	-	CASTSGTDKEKLFF	TGTGCCAGCACGTCAGGGACGGATAAGGAAAAACTGTTTTTT
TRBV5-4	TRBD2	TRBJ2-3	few	CASLGLAGRDTQYF	TGTGCCAGCTTGGGACTAGCGGGGAGGGATACGCAGTATTTT
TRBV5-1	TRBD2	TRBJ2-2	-	CASSSQAGGPTGELFF	TGCGCCAGCAGCTCGCAAGCGGGGGGGCCCACCGGGGAGCTGTTTTTT
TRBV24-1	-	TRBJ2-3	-	CATGDGTPDTQYF	TGTGCCACCGGGGACGGGACCCCAGATACGCAGTATTTT
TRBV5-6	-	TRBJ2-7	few	CASSTRGGYEQYF	TGTGCCAGCAGCACCCGGGGAGGCTACGAGCAGTACTTC
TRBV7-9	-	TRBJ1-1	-	CASSPPQGMDTEAFF	TGTGCCAGCAGCCCCCCACAGGGTATGGACACTGAAGCTTTCTTT
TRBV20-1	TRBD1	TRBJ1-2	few	CSARDHTGGTGGVYGYTF	TGCAGTGCTAGAGACCACACCGGGGGGACAGGGGGAGTCTATGGCTACACCTTC
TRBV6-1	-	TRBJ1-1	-	CASSRMGRGSYTEAFF	TGTGCCAGCAGTCGCATGGGTCGGGGTAGCTACACTGAAGCTTTCTTT
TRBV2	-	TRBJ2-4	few	CASSRDPGAKNIQYF	TGTGCCAGCAGCCGGGACCCGGGAGCCAAAAACATTCAGTACTTC
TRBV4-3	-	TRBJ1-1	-	CASSQGSNTEAFF	TGCGCCAGCAGCCAAGGGTCGAACACTGAAGCTTTCTTT
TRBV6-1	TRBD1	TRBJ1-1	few	CASSRSGQLDTEAFF	TGTGCCAGCAGTAGATCGGGACAGTTAGACACTGAAGCTTTCTTT
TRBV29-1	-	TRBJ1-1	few	CSVDWNTEAFF	TGCAGCGTTGATTGGAACACTGAAGCTTTCTTT
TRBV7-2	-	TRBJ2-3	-	CASSLGPGDLDTQYF	TGTGCCAGCAGCTTAGGCCCGGGGGATTTGGATACGCAGTATTTT
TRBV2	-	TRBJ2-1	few	CASSEGGEGGNNEQFF	TGTGCCAGCAGTGAAGGGGGAGAAGGGGGGAACAATGAGCAGTTCTTC
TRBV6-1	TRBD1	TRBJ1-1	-	CASRLSSGTGDFWAFF	TGTGCCAGCAGGCTATCATCCGGGACAGGGGATTTCTGGGCTTTCTTT
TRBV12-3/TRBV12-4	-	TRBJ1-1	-	CASSLLEGREAFF	TGTGCCAGCAGTTTATTAGAGGGGCGGGAAGCTTTCTTT
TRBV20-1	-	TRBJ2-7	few	CSARDDAYEQYF	TGCAGTGCTAGGGACGATGCCTACGAGCAGTACTTC
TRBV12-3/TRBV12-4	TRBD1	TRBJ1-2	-	CASSYRGPFYGYTF	TGTGCCAGCAGTTACAGGGGGCCTTTCTATGGCTACACCTTC
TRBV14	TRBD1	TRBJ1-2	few	CASSQRPTGTPYYGYTF	TGTGCCAGCAGCCAACGACCGACAGGGACCCCTTACTATGGCTACACCTTC
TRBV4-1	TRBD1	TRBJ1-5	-	CASSLDRDRGNQPQHF	TGCGCCAGCAGCCTCGACCGGGACAGGGGCAATCAGCCCCAGCATTTT
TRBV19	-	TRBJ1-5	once	CASSAPRHNQPQHF	TGTGCCAGTAGTGCCCCCCGCCACAATCAGCCCCAGCATTTT
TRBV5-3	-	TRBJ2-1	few	CARGPGRRHNEQFF	TGTGCCAGGGGCCCCGGGCGACGGCACAATGAGCAGTTCTTC
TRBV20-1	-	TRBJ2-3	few	CSARSEEADTQYF	TGCAGTGCTAGAAGTGAAGAGGCAGATACGCAGTATTTT
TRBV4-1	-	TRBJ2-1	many	CASSLTSKPYNEQFF	TGCGCCAGCAGCCTTACTAGTAAACCCTACAATGAGCAGTTCTTC
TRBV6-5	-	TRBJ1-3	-	CASSYISGNTIYF	TGTGCCAGCAGTTATATATCTGGAAACACCATATATTTT